This entry is about one T cell receptor beta chain. Antigen unknown. The sample originates from a study of post-analysis software for immune sequencing data. General study findings and limits: Four or five TRBV segments were significantly more frequent in patients than in controls. TRBV5-6, TRBV5-1 and TRBV20-1 were among these segments.

TCR beta cDNA libraries had unique molecular identifiers. TCRdb independently ran MiXCR on the PCR reads; one entry per CDR3 protein. Found here are 740,000 or so distinct CDR3 sequences, about 53% of them singletons; the top ten hold roughly 4.4%. Deletions cut 6 bases from V and 3 bases from J, with 16 bases between. CDR1 and CDR2 (germline): SQVTM, ANQGSEA. The CDR3 runs to 14 residues. The clonotype comes from a girl aged 5 to 17 with multiple sclerosis. Material for sequencing was blood. This chain joins TRBV29-1 and TRBJ2-3; possible D gene TRBD1, 6 bases. In DNA, the CDR3 is TGCAGCGTCCAAGCAGCAGGGGCGACAGATACGCAGTATTTT. It encodes CSVQAAGATDTQYF.